This T cell receptor (beta chain) was documented in a study of shared clonotypes between healthy human individuals. Study outcomes and limitations: Non-shared clonotypes displayed generation probabilities falling below those of clonotypes present in all four donors. For sorted subsets, rarefaction showed incomplete sequencing despite large depth.

This table comes from immunoSEQ multiplex PCR, and its TCRdb copy is limited to in-frame clones, with some not included. Counted here are about 1.1 million clones, around 77% occurring once; the ten biggest clones make up 0.89%. HIV-negative, healthy adults without recent acute infections or vaccinations were the donors. The germline V gene encodes CDR1 SGHTA and CDR2 FQGNSA. This CDR3 comprises 13 residues. V was cut by 1 base and J by 7 bases, with 11 bases left in between. Points on this clone: Antigen unknown.

The rearrangement links TRBV7-2 to TRBJ2-7; no reliable D call. Sequenced: memory CD4+ T cells from PBMCs. Described subset: CD45RA-negative fraction. This TCR came from a man aged 18 to 30 in good health. Some clones in this sample may be carry-over from other donors' samples. For the CDR3, the DNA is TGTGCCAGCAGCTTAGGTAGGTCGGTGGAGCAGTACTTC. As protein: CASSLGRSVEQYF.